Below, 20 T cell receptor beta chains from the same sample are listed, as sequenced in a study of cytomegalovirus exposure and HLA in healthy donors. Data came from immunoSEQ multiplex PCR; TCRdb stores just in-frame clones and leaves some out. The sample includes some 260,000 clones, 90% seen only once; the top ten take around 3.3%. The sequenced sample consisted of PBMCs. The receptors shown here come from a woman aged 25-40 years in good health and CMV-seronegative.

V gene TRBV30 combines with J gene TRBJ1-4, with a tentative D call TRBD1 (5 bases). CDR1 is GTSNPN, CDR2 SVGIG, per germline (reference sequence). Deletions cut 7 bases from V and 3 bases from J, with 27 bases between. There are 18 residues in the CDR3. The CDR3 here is CASSPDRDPSRANEKLFF. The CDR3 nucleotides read TGTGCCTCAAGCCCGGACCGGGACCCCTCCAGGGCTAATGAAAAACTGTTTTTT.

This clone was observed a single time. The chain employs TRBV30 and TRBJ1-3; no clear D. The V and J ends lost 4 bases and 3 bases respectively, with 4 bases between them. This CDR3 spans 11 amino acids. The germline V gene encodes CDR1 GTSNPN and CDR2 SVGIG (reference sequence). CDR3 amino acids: CAWTHGNTIYF. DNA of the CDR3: TGTGCCTGGACCCATGGAAACACCATATATTTT.

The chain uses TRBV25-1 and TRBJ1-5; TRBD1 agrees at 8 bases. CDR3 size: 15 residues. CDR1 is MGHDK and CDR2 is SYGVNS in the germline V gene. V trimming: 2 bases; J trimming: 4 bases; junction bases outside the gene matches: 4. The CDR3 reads CASSEEDRANQPQHF. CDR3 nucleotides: TGTGCCAGCAGTGAAGAGGACAGGGCAAATCAGCCCCAGCATTTT. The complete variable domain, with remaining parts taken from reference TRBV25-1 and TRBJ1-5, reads EADIYQTPRYLVIGTGKKITLECSQTMGHDKMYWYQQDPGMELHLIHYSYGVNSTEKGDLSSESTVSRIRTEHFPLTLESARPSHTSQYLCASSEEDRANQPQHFGDGTRLSIL.

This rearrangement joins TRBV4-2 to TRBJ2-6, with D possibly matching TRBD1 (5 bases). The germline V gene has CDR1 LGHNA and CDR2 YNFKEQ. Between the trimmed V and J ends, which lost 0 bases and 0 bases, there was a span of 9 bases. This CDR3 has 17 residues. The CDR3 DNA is TGTGCCAGCAGCCAAGAGACAGTTAGCTCTGGGGCCAACGTCCTGACTTTC. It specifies CASSQETVSSGANVLTF.

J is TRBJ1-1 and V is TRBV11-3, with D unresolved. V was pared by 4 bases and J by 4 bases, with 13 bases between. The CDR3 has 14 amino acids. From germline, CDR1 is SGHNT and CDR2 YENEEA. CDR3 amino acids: CASSSTSDSTEAFF. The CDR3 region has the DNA TGTGCCAGCAGCTCGACTTCGGATTCCACTGAAGCTTTCTTT.

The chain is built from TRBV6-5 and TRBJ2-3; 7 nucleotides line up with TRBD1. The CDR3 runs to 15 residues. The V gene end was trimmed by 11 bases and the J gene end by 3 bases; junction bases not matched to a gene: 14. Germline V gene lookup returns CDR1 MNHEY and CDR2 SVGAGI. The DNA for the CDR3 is TGTGCCTCTCAGCCCCAGGGGGATGTTACAGATACGCAGTATTTT. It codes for CASQPQGDVTDTQYF.

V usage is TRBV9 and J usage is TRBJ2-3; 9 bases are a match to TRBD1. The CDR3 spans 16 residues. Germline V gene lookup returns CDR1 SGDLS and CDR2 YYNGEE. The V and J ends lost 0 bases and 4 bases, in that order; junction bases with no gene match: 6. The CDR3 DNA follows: TGTGCCAGCAGCGTAGCGCCGGACAGGGGAGCAGATACGCAGTATTTT. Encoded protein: CASSVAPDRGADTQYF.

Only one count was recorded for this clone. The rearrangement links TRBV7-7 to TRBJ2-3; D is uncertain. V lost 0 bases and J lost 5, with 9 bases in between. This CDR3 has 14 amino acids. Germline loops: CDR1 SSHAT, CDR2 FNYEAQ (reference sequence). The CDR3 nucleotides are TGTGCCAGCAGCTTAGCCTTTGCTGGAGATACGCAGTATTTT. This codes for CASSLAFAGDTQYF.

The CDR3 protein is CASSPQGGSVYEQYF. For the CDR3, the DNA is TGCGCCAGCAGCCCTCAGGGCGGGTCCGTCTACGAGCAGTACTTC. This sequence joins TRBV4-1 and TRBJ2-7; D is tentatively TRBD1 or TRBD2 (5 bases each). V was cut by 4 bases and J by 3 bases, with 16 bases left in between. CDR3 length: 15 amino acids. CDR1 is MGHRA, CDR2 YSYEKL, per germline.

The CDR3 here is CASSPPGLAGEIDTQYF. CDR3 DNA: TGTGCCAGCAGTCCCCCGGGACTAGCGGGAGAAATAGATACGCAGTATTTT. The chain is built from TRBV27 and TRBJ2-3; 14 positions agree with TRBD2. The trim removed 5 bases at V and 5 bases at J, leaving 9 bases unmatched. The germline gives CDR1 MNHEY, CDR2 SMNVEV (reference sequence). This CDR3 comprises 17 residues.

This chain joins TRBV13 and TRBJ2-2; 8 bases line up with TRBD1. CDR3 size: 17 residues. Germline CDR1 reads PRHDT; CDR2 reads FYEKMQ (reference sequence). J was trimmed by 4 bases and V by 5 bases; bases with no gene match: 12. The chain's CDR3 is CASSTPTGAGSTGELFF. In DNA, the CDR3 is TGTGCCAGCAGCACACCGACAGGGGCGGGTTCCACCGGGGAGCTGTTTTTT.

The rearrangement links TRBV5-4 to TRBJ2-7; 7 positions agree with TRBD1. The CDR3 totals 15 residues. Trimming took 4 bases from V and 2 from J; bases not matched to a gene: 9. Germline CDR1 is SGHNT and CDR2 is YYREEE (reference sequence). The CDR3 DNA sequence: TGTGCCAGCAGCCCGAAGACAGGGCCCCCCTACGAGCAGTACTTC. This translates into CASSPKTGPPYEQYF.

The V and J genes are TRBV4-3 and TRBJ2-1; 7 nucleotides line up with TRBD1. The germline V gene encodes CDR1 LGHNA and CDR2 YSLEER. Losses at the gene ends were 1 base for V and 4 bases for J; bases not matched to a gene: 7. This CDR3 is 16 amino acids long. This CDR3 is CASSQASGGEYNEQFF. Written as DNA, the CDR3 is TGCGCCAGCAGCCAAGCATCAGGGGGAGAGTACAATGAGCAGTTCTTC.

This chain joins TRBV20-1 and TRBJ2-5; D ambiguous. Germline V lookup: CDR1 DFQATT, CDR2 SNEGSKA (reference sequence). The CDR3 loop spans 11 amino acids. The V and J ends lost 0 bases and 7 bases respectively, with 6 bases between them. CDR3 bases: TGCAGTGCTAGAGATCCGGGGACCCAGTACTTC. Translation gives CSARDPGTQYF.

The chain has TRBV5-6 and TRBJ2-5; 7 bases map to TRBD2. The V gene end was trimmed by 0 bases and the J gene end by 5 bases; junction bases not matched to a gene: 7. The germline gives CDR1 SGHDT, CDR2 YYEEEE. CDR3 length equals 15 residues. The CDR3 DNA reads TGTGCCAGCAGCTTGGGCGGGAGAACTATGGAGACCCAGTACTTC. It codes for CASSLGGRTMETQYF.

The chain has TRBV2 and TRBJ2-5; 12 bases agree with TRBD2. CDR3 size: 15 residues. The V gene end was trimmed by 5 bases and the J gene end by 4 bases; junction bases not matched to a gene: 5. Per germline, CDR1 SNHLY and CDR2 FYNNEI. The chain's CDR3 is CASSLASGRAETQYF. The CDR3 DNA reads TGTGCCAGCAGTCTAGCTAGCGGGAGGGCAGAGACCCAGTACTTC.

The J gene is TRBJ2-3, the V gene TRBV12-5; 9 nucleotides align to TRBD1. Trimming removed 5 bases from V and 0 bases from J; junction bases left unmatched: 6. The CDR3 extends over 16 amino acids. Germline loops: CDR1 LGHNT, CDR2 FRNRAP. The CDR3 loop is CASGPDRGASTDTQYF. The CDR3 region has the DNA TGTGCTAGTGGTCCAGACAGGGGGGCCAGCACAGATACGCAGTATTTT.

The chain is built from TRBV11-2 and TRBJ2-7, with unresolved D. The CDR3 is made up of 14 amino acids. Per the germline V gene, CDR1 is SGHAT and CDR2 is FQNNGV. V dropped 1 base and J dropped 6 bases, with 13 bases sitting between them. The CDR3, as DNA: TGTGCCAGCAGCTTAGTGGGCTTCCCGGGCGAGCAGTACTTC. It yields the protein CASSLVGFPGEQYF.

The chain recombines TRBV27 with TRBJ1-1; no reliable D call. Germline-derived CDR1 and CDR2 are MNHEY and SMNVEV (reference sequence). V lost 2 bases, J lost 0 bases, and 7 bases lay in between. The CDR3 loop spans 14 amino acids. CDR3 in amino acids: CASSLLSMNTEAFF. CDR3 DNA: TGTGCCAGCAGTTTACTCAGCATGAACACTGAAGCTTTCTTT.

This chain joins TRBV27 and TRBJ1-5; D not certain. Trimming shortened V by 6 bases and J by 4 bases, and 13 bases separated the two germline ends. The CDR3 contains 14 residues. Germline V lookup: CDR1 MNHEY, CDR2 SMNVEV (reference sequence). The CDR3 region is CASRPGRENQPQHF. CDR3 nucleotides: TGTGCCAGCAGACCCGGACGGGAAAATCAGCCCCAGCATTTT.